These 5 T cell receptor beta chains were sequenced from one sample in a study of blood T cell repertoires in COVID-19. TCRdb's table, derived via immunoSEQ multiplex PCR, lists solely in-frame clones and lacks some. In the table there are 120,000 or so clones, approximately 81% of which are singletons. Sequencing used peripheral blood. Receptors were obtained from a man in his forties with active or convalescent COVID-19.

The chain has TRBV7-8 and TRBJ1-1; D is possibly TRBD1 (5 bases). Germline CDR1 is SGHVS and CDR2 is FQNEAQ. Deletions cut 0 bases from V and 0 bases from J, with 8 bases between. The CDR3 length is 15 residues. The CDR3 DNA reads TGTGCCAGCAGCTTAGCTAGACAGATGAACACTGAAGCTTTCTTT. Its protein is CASSLARQMNTEAFF.

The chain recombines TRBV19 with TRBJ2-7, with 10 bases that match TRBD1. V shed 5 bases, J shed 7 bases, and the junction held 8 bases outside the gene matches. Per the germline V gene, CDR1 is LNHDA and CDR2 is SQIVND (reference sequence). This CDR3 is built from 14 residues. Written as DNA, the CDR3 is TGTGCCAGTAGTCATAGACAGGGGGCGCGGGAGCAGTACTTC. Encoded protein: CASSHRQGAREQYF.

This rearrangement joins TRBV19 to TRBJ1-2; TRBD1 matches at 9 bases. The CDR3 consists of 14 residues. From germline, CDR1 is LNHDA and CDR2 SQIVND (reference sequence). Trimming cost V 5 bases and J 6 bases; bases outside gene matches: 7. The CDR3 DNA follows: TGTGCCAGTAGTCTTCTACAGGGGGCTGATGGCTACACCTTC. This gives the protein CASSLLQGADGYTF.

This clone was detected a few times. CDR3 protein: CAISESTVRNQPQHF. The CDR3 bases are TGTGCCATCAGTGAGTCGACGGTCAGGAATCAGCCCCAGCATTTT. The genes are TRBV10-3 and TRBJ1-5; D gene unclear. The CDR3 covers 15 residues. Trimming removed 0 bases at V and 4 bases at J, with 10 bases between. Germline CDR1 and CDR2: ENHRY and SYGVKD.

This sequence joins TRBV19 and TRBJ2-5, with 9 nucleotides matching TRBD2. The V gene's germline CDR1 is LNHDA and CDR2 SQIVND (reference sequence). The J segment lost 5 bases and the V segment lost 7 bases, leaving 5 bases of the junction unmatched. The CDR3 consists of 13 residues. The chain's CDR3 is CASNPTSGETQYF. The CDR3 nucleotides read TGTGCCAGTAACCCCACTAGCGGGGAGACCCAGTACTTC.